Listed below are T cell receptor beta chains from one sample, sequenced in a study of human T cells and chemical hapten exposure. TCRdb analysed the RACE reads with MiXCR anew, one entry per CDR3 protein. The table records approximately 84,000 distinct CDR3 sequences, roughly 8.6% of them present only once. The sample consisted of whole blood. Every receptor here comes from a male donor in good health. Some clones in this sample may be carry-over from other donors' samples. The CDR3 runs from the conserved cysteine through the conserved F or W. The D gene is left open where the match is weak. For some rows the clone size is stated as once, few or many, or as a class when expanded; others skip it.

clone_size,j_call,d_call,v_call,cdr3_nt,cdr3_aa
.,TRBJ2-7,TRBD1,TRBV2,TGTGCCAGCAGTGAAGACAGGGGCGACGAGCAGTACTTC,CASSEDRGDEQYF
few,TRBJ2-1,.,TRBV29-1,TGCAGCGTTGAAGATCCGGCCAGCGCTGCCTACAATGAGCAGTTCTTC,CSVEDPASAAYNEQFF
few,TRBJ1-1,TRBD1,TRBV12-3/TRBV12-4,TGTGCCAGCAGTTTGCCGGGACAGGGACGTAACACTGAAGCTTTCTTT,CASSLPGQGRNTEAFF
.,TRBJ2-7,TRBD1,TRBV11-2,TGTGCCAGCAGCCTAGGACAGGGAGTCTACGAGCAGTACTTC,CASSLGQGVYEQYF
.,TRBJ2-2,.,TRBV12-3/TRBV12-4,TGTGCCAGCAGTTTAGCAGGGGGATTGAACACCGGGGAGCTGTTTTTT,CASSLAGGLNTGELFF
few,TRBJ1-3,.,TRBV5-6,TGTGCCAGCAGCCCAGAGACGGACTCTGGAAACACCATATATTTT,CASSPETDSGNTIYF
many,TRBJ1-2,.,TRBV25-1,TGTGCCAGCGAATGGACGGATGGTGGCTACACCTTC,CASEWTDGGYTF
many,TRBJ2-4,.,TRBV4-2,TGTGCCAGCAGCCCTGACGTAGCCAAAAACATTCAGTACTTC,CASSPDVAKNIQYF
.,TRBJ1-1,.,TRBV6-6,TGTGCCAGCAGTTACCCCCCAGGGAGCAGTTTTAACACTGAAGCTTTCTTT,CASSYPPGSSFNTEAFF
many,TRBJ2-7,.,TRBV29-1,TGCAGCGTTGCCAGCGACGAAATTGAGCAGTACTTC,CSVASDEIEQYF
few,TRBJ2-5,TRBD2,TRBV5-1,TGCGCCAGCAGCTTGGGGACTAGCGGAACCCAAGAGACCCAGTACTTC,CASSLGTSGTQETQYF
.,TRBJ1-2,.,TRBV4-1,TGCGCCAGCAGCCGAGCAGGGCAGTATCGTGGCTACACCTTC,CASSRAGQYRGYTF
many,TRBJ2-1,.,TRBV12-3/TRBV12-4,TGTGCCAGCAGTTTACAGGACATCTACAATGAGCAGTTCTTC,CASSLQDIYNEQFF
.,TRBJ1-2,TRBD1,TRBV6-5,TGTGCCAGCAGCCAAGGGACAGGAGGCTTTGGCTACACCTTC,CASSQGTGGFGYTF
few,TRBJ2-6,.,TRBV29-1,TGCAGCGTTGACAGGGTATCTGGGGCCAACGTCCTGACTTTC,CSVDRVSGANVLTF
.,TRBJ1-1,.,TRBV6-6,TGTGCCAGCAGTACCCCCGGGTGGGCTGAAGCTTTCTTT,CASSTPGWAEAFF
many,TRBJ1-1,TRBD1,TRBV6-1,TGTGCCAGCAGTGACCCCGTATACTTCCGCAGGGGGCGAGCTTTCTTT,CASSDPVYFRRGRAFF
few,TRBJ2-4,TRBD1,TRBV12-3/TRBV12-4,TGTGCCAGCAGTTTCACCACAGGGGGCAAAAACATTCAGTACTTC,CASSFTTGGKNIQYF
.,TRBJ1-2,.,TRBV6-2/TRBV6-3,TGTGCCAGCAGCCGTGGGACTTCTAACTATGGCTACACCTTC,CASSRGTSNYGYTF
.,TRBJ2-6,TRBD1,TRBV6-5,TGTGCCAGCAGTCGGACAGGAGTGGGGTCTGGGGCCAACGTCCTGACTTTC,CASSRTGVGSGANVLTF
.,TRBJ1-5,.,TRBV20-1,TGCAGTGCTAGCTTTCTCCCATTTAAAGTTCAGCCCCAGCATTTT,CSASFLPFKVQPQHF
few,TRBJ1-5,.,TRBV7-9,TGTGCCAGCAGCTTAACGGGGGTAAATCAGCCCCAGCATTTT,CASSLTGVNQPQHF
.,TRBJ2-1,.,TRBV7-3,TGTGCCAGCAGCTCAACCGGGCTCGGCAATGAGCAGTTCTTC,CASSSTGLGNEQFF
few,TRBJ2-3,TRBD1,TRBV6-5,TGTGCCAGCAGTTTTTTCACGGGACAGGGTTCCGATACGCAGTATTTT,CASSFFTGQGSDTQYF
.,TRBJ1-5,.,TRBV12-3/TRBV12-4,TGTGCCAGCTGTAGCAGGGACGGTCAGCCCCAGCATTTT,CASCSRDGQPQHF
.,TRBJ2-3,.,TRBV5-1,TGCGCCAGCAGCTTGTACGGATTCACAGATACGCAGTATTTT,CASSLYGFTDTQYF
few,TRBJ2-3,.,TRBV29-1,TGCAGCACGCAGACAGTACATAGCACAGATACGCAGTATTTT,CSTQTVHSTDTQYF
.,TRBJ1-6,.,TRBV6-6,TGTGCCAGCAGTTACTCGAGGACAGTGTATAATTCACCCCTCCACTTT,CASSYSRTVYNSPLHF
few,TRBJ2-7,TRBD2,TRBV9,TGTGCCAGCAGCGTAGTGTTGGGAGCGGGGCCCCTCTACGAGCAGTACTTC,CASSVVLGAGPLYEQYF
few,TRBJ2-1,.,TRBV15,TGTGCCACCAGCAGAGATCGTGGCCTTTACAATGAGCAGTTCTTC,CATSRDRGLYNEQFF
many,TRBJ1-1,TRBD1,TRBV5-1,TGCGCCAGCAGCTACGGGACAGCGATGAACACTGAAGCTTTCTTT,CASSYGTAMNTEAFF